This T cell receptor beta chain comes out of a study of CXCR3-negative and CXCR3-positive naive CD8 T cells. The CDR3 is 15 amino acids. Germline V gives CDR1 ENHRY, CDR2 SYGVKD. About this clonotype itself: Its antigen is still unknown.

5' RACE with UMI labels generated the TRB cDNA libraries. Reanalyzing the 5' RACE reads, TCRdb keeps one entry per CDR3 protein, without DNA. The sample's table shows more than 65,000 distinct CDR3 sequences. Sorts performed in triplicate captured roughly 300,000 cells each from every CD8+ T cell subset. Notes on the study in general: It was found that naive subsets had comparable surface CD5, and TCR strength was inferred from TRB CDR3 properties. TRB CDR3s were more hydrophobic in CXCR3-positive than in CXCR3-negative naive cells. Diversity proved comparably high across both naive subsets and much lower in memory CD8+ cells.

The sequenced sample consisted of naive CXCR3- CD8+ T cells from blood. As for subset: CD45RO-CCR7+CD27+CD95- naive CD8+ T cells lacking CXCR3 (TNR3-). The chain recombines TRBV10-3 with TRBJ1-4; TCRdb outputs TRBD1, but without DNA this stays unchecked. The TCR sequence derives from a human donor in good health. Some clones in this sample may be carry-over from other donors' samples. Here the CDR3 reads CAISEPDRGGEKLFF.